This entry lists 21 T cell receptor beta chains sequenced from one sample in a study of blood T cell repertoires in COVID-19. Generated by immunoSEQ multiplex PCR, the TCRdb table keeps only in-frame clones and is missing some. The sample includes 200,000 to 300,000 clones, around 90% of them seen just once. The sample consisted of peripheral blood. These receptors were obtained from a man in his sixties who had recovered from COVID-19.

This rearrangement joins TRBV6-1 to TRBJ2-7; TRBD1 matches at 11 bases. CDR1 and CDR2 (germline): MNHNS, SASEGT. This CDR3 contains 17 residues. V was clipped by 4 bases and J by 2 bases; unmatched bases: 10. The CDR3 reads CASSAKIPGQGAYEQYV. The DNA for the CDR3 is TGTGCCAGCAGTGCCAAAATCCCGGGACAGGGGGCCTACGAGCAGTACGTC.

The chain employs TRBV3-1 (or the pseudogene TRBV3-2) and TRBJ2-5; TRBD1 might be the D (5 bases). The CDR3 covers 13 residues. Looked up from germline, CDR1 is LGHDT and CDR2 is YNNKEL (reference sequence). Deletions cut 1 base from V and 3 bases from J, with 6 bases between. The CDR3 nucleotides read TGTGCCAGCAGCCAAGCACAGGAAGAGACCCAGTACTTC. Protein product: CASSQAQEETQYF.

The CDR3 sequence is CATSDPGQGRYGYTF. The CDR3 DNA is TGTGCCACCAGTGACCCGGGACAGGGACGTTATGGCTACACCTTC. This chain connects TRBV24-1 to TRBJ1-2, with 9 bases matching TRBD1. V shed 4 bases and J 5 bases; nucleotides not matched to a gene: 7. The germline V gene encodes CDR1 KGHDR and CDR2 SFDVKD. The CDR3 extends over 15 amino acids.

This clone was picked up a small number of times. This chain links TRBV6-5 with TRBJ1-1; 8 nucleotides match TRBD1. The CDR3 is 13 residues long. J was trimmed by 1 base and V by 8 bases; bases with no gene match: 3. From germline, CDR1 is MNHEY and CDR2 SVGAGI. CDR3 residues: CASAGGWNTEAFF. The CDR3 bases are TGTGCCAGCGCAGGGGGCTGGAACACTGAAGCTTTCTTT.

V is TRBV18 and J is TRBJ2-2, with D tentatively TRBD2 (6 bases). Trimming left V 2 bases short and J 5 bases short, with 6 bases between. The CDR3 has 13 residues. The V gene's germline CDR1 is KGHSH and CDR2 LQKENI. The CDR3 here is CASSPSGTGELFF. CDR3 nucleotide sequence: TGTGCCAGCTCACCAAGCGGGACCGGGGAGCTGTTTTTT.

V and J are TRBV11-3 and TRBJ2-1; 9 nucleotides agree with TRBD1. The ends lost 5 bases at V and 8 bases at J; junction bases unmatched: 4. Germline-derived CDR1 and CDR2 are SGHNT and YENEEA. The CDR3 is made up of 13 amino acids. The CDR3 DNA reads TGTGCCAGCAGCCGGGACAGGGACCATGAGCAGTTCTTC. Translated: CASSRDRDHEQFF.

This clone turned up a few times. The V and J genes are TRBV19 and TRBJ2-2; maybe TRBD2 (5 bases). This CDR3 spans 15 amino acids. The V and J ends lost 7 bases and 0 bases respectively, with 12 bases between them. CDR1 and CDR2 (germline): LNHDA, SQIVND (reference sequence). CDR3 protein: CASTSRRTNTGELFF. CDR3 sequence (DNA): TGTGCCAGTACCTCGAGGAGGACGAACACCGGGGAGCTGTTTTTT.

This rearrangement joins TRBV9 to TRBJ1-2; D gene ambiguous. CDR1 SGDLS and CDR2 YYNGEE come from the germline V gene. This CDR3 contains 12 residues. Trimming pared 3 bases from V and 2 bases from J, leaving 5 bases between. The CDR3 loop is CASSDGNYGYTF. CDR3 in DNA: TGTGCCAGCAGCGATGGCAACTATGGCTACACCTTC.

The V call is TRBV14, the J call TRBJ1-2, with D possibly TRBD1 on 5 matching bases. V shed 0 bases and J shed 5 bases, with 13 bases lying between them. The CDR3 loop spans 15 amino acids. CDR1 is SGHDN, CDR2 FVKESK, per germline. CDR3: CASSQDFPGLYGYTF. The CDR3 bases are TGTGCCAGCAGCCAAGATTTCCCAGGGTTATATGGCTACACCTTC.

This sequence joins TRBV6-6 and TRBJ1-1; the D gene is possibly TRBD1 (5 bases). Germline CDR1 MNHNY, CDR2 SVGAGI (reference sequence). The CDR3 is 14 residues long. Trimming took off 7 bases at V and 10 bases at J, with 22 bases between the two ends. The CDR3 loop reads CASTQMEEGKGAFF. DNA of the CDR3: TGTGCCAGCACCCAAATGGAGGAGGGGAAAGGAGCTTTCTTT.

The chain has TRBV19 and TRBJ2-2, with 8 bases matching TRBD2. This CDR3 has 15 residues. Germline CDR1 and CDR2: LNHDA and SQIVND (reference sequence). The V and J ends lost 5 bases and 7 bases, in that order; junction bases with no gene match: 9. CDR3 loop: CASSGGGPGIGELFF. CDR3 bases: TGTGCCAGTAGTGGCGGGGGGCCAGGGATCGGGGAGCTGTTTTTT.

J is TRBJ1-1 and V is TRBV30; no reliable D call. This CDR3 comprises 12 residues. Germline CDR1 is GTSNPN and CDR2 is SVGIG (reference sequence). The germline V and J ends were trimmed by 4 bases and 1 base, with 7 bases remaining between them. The CDR3 bases are TGTGCCTGGAATGGGCGGAACACTGAAGCTTTCTTT. This translates into CAWNGRNTEAFF.

The rearrangement links TRBV15 to TRBJ2-1; 10 bases match TRBD2. The length of the CDR3 is 19 residues. V shed 1 base, J shed 5 bases, and the junction held 14 bases outside the gene matches. Germline V gene sequence: CDR1 LNHNV, CDR2 YYDKDF (reference sequence). The CDR3 here is CATSRGGLAGARQNNEQFF. The CDR3, as DNA: TGTGCCACCAGCAGAGGTGGCCTAGCGGGGGCCCGACAGAACAATGAGCAGTTCTTC. Combining the CDR3 with reference TRBV15 and TRBJ2-1 gives the whole variable domain DAMVIQNPRYQVTQFGKPVTLSCSQTLNHNVMYWYQQKSSQAPKLLFHYYDKDFNNEADTPDNFQSRRPNTSFCFLDIRSPGLGDTAMYLCATSRGGLAGARQNNEQFFGPGTRLTVL.

This clone was counted a few times. This chain joins TRBV4-2 and TRBJ1-4; weak D call: TRBD1 (5 bases). The CDR3 is made up of 17 amino acids. Germline CDR1 is LGHNA and CDR2 is YNFKEQ. Trimming removed 0 bases at V and 8 bases at J, with 19 bases between. The CDR3 nucleotides are TGTGCCAGCAGCCAAGATGCTTGGTTAGGGGTAGGCGAAAAACTGTTTTTT. Translated, it gives CASSQDAWLGVGEKLFF.

The chain joins TRBV12-5 to TRBJ2-5, with TRBD1 identical over 10 bases. The CDR3 contains 15 residues. V was clipped by 1 base and J by 5 bases; unmatched bases: 4. CDR1 is LGHNT, CDR2 FRNRAP, per germline. The CDR3 coding sequence is TGTGCTAGTGGTTTGGGACAGGGGGCGGGGGAGACCCAGTACTTC. Protein product: CASGLGQGAGETQYF. The whole variable domain, filled in from reference TRBV12-5 and TRBJ2-5, reads DARVTQTPRHKVTEMGQEVTMRCQPILGHNTVFWYRQTMMQGLELLAYFRNRAPLDDSGMPKDRFSAEMPDATLATLKIQPSEPRDSAVYFCASGLGQGAGETQYFGPGTRLLVL.

J is TRBJ1-4 and V is TRBV5-5; 9 bases are shared with TRBD1. The junction had 2 bases not matched to a gene; V was cut back by 5 bases and J by 3 bases. The germline V gene encodes CDR1 SGHKS and CDR2 YYEKEE (reference sequence). The CDR3 length is 14 residues. The CDR3 protein is CASRRTGANEKLFF. The CDR3 bases are TGTGCCAGCAGGCGGACAGGGGCTAATGAAAAACTGTTTTTT.

J is TRBJ1-1 and V is TRBV5-1; 7 bases fit TRBD1. The J segment lost 3 bases and the V segment lost 4 bases, leaving 3 bases of the junction unmatched. This CDR3 has 13 amino acids. Germline loops: CDR1 SGHRS, CDR2 YFSETQ. The CDR3 nucleotides are TGCGCCAGCAGCCGGGACAGCTACACTGAAGCTTTCTTT. This gives the protein CASSRDSYTEAFF.

The V call is TRBV6-5, the J call TRBJ1-4, with 7 bases that match TRBD1. The junction had 0 bases not matched to a gene; V was cut back by 6 bases and J by 2 bases. CDR1 is MNHEY and CDR2 is SVGAGI in the germline V gene. This CDR3 comprises 13 residues. The CDR3 protein is CASRQGTNEKLFF. The CDR3, as DNA: TGTGCCAGCAGACAGGGGACTAATGAAAAACTGTTTTTT.

Remarks on this clone: Other DNA sequences in the sample encode the same CDR3. J is TRBJ1-5 and V is TRBV28, with D hard to call. With 2 bases removed from V and 1 base from J, the gap between germline ends came to 6 bases. Germline assignment: CDR1 MDHEN and CDR2 SYDVKM. This CDR3 comprises 14 residues. The CDR3 spells CASSLGGSNQPQHF. The CDR3, as DNA: TGTGCCAGCAGTTTAGGCGGAAGCAATCAGCCCCAGCATTTT.

The rearrangement links TRBV4-2 to TRBJ2-5; TRBD2 matches 8 bases. The CDR3 runs to 17 residues. V dropped 0 bases and J dropped 0; count of bases not matched to a gene: 6. Germline V gene data show CDR1 as LGHNA and CDR2 as YNFKEQ. The CDR3 region has the DNA TGTGCCAGCAGCCAAGATTCGGCGGGGGGATACCAAGAGACCCAGTACTTC. Its translation is CASSQDSAGGYQETQYF.

This clone was counted once. The chain is built from TRBV10-3 and TRBJ1-1; tentatively, D is TRBD1 (6 bases). Germline V gene data show CDR1 as ENHRY and CDR2 as SYGVKD. This CDR3 region has 14 residues. Trimming took 0 bases from V and 5 from J, leaving 10 bases between them. The DNA for the CDR3 is TGTGCCATCAGTGAGTCTAGGGGGGGGACTGAAGCTTTCTTT. Translating gives CAISESRGGTEAFF.